The 16 T cell receptor beta chains below were found in one sample sequenced in a study of cytotoxic CD8 clonotypes in ibrutinib-treated CLL. TCRdb's copy holds only in-frame clones and misses some; the assay was immunoSEQ multiplex PCR. The table shows fewer than 400,000 clones, with about 64% occurring only once. This specimen was PBMCs, taken after 36 months of ibrutinib treatment. The receptors were gathered from a human donor with chronic lymphocytic leukemia.

This clone was seen just once. The genes are TRBV9 and TRBJ2-7; D is unresolved. The CDR3 totals 15 residues. Germline assignment: CDR1 SGDLS and CDR2 YYNGEE. V lost 0 bases, J lost 3 bases, and 13 bases lay in between. CDR3 bases: TGTGCCAGCAGCGTAGGGACCGGAGCCAACTACGAGCAGTACTTC. Amino acid sequence: CASSVGTGANYEQYF.

This sequence joins TRBV30 and TRBJ1-2; unclear D gene. The V gene lost 0 bases and the J gene lost 5 bases, with 7 bases spanning the gap. Germline lookup yields CDR1 GTSNPN and CDR2 SVGIG (reference sequence). CDR3 size: 12 residues. Here the CDR3 reads CAWSVRTYGYTF. As DNA, the CDR3 is TGTGCCTGGAGTGTGAGGACGTATGGCTACACCTTC.

J is TRBJ1-4 and V is TRBV15; D remains unclear. In germline, CDR1 is LNHNV, CDR2 YYDKDF (reference sequence). V was shortened by 0 bases and J by 10 bases, with 6 bases between the two germline ends. The CDR3 is made up of 12 amino acids. The CDR3 is CATSRDPGKLFF. The CDR3 DNA reads TGTGCCACCAGCAGAGATCCCGGAAAACTGTTTTTT. The complete variable domain, with remaining parts taken from reference TRBV15 and TRBJ1-4, reads DAMVIQNPRYQVTQFGKPVTLSCSQTLNHNVMYWYQQKSSQAPKLLFHYYDKDFNNEADTPDNFQSRRPNTSFCFLDIRSPGLGDTAMYLCATSRDPGKLFFGSGTQLSVL.

This chain joins TRBV7-9 and TRBJ2-4; the D gene is possibly TRBD2 (6 bases). The germline CDR1 and CDR2 sequences are SEHNR and FQNEAQ (reference sequence). V was pared by 5 bases and J by 6 bases, with 11 bases between. The length of the CDR3 is 13 residues. CDR3 in DNA: TGTGCCAGCAGCCAATTGCGGGGAAACATTCAGTACTTC. Encoded protein: CASSQLRGNIQYF.

The J gene is TRBJ2-7, the V gene TRBV11-2; the D gene could be TRBD1 or TRBD2 (5 bases each). V lost 5 bases, J lost 0 bases, and 14 bases lay in between. CDR3 length equals 15 residues. Germline V gives CDR1 SGHAT, CDR2 FQNNGV. The CDR3 spells CASSPRGRVSYEQYF. CDR3 in DNA: TGTGCCAGCAGCCCCCGGGGCAGGGTCTCCTACGAGCAGTACTTC.

This clone was counted between two and nine times. The genes are TRBV25-1 and TRBJ2-3; D perhaps matches TRBD2 (5 bases). CDR3 length: 14 residues. The V and J ends lost 5 bases and 2 bases respectively, with 11 bases between them. Germline V gene sequence: CDR1 MGHDK, CDR2 SYGVNS. CDR3 DNA: TGTGCCAGCAGTACTCCGGGGTCCACAGATACGCAGTATTTT. Protein: CASSTPGSTDTQYF.

The chain recombines TRBV9 with TRBJ2-1, with TRBD2 identical over 12 bases. There are 16 residues in the CDR3. CDR1 and CDR2 from the germline V gene are SGDLS and YYNGEE. Unmatched junction bases numbered 9, after V lost 3 bases and J lost 8 bases. The CDR3 here is CASSARTSGTYHEQFF. In DNA form, the CDR3 reads TGTGCCAGCAGCGCACGGACTAGCGGGACATACCATGAGCAGTTCTTC.

The chain is built from TRBV14 and TRBJ2-5; D is uncertain. The CDR3 is 12 residues long. CDR1 and CDR2 (germline): SGHDN, FVKESK. Trimming stripped 2 bases from V and 4 bases from J, with 5 bases between. CDR3 protein: CASSQWPETQYF. DNA for the CDR3: TGTGCCAGCAGCCAATGGCCAGAGACCCAGTACTTC.

V and J are TRBV4-1 and TRBJ2-3; D perhaps matches TRBD2 (7 bases). Germline CDR1 MGHRA, CDR2 YSYEKL. V lost 5 bases to trimming and J lost 4 bases, with 19 bases between them. This CDR3 comprises 16 residues. CDR3 amino acids: CASSSEGGRPADTQYF. The DNA of the CDR3 is TGCGCCAGCAGCTCCGAGGGGGGGAGGCCGGCAGATACGCAGTATTTT.

The chain has TRBV29-1 and TRBJ1-5; a possible D gene is TRBD1 (5 bases). The CDR3 extends over 12 amino acids. Trimming cost V 5 bases and J 6 bases, with 11 bases left between them. The V gene's germline CDR1 is SQVTM and CDR2 ANQGSEA. As DNA, the CDR3 is TGCAGCGTTTCAGAGGGGAGTCAGCCCCAGCATTTT. It specifies CSVSEGSQPQHF. Full variable domain (missing parts from reference TRBV29-1 and TRBJ1-5): SAVISQKPSRDICQRGTSLTIQCQVDSQVTMMFWYRQQPGQSLTLIATANQGSEATYESGFVIDKFPISRPNLTFSTLTVSNMSPEDSSIYLCSVSEGSQPQHFGDGTRLSIL.

This chain uses TRBV11-3 with TRBJ2-7, with D perhaps being TRBD1 or TRBD2 (5 bases each). From germline, CDR1 is SGHNT and CDR2 YENEEA. This CDR3 region has 13 residues. V gave up 5 bases and J gave up 2 bases, with 10 bases separating them. CDR3 residues: CASSTGPTYEQYF. The CDR3 DNA follows: TGTGCCAGCAGCACGGGGCCTACCTACGAGCAGTACTTC.

V gene TRBV9 combines with J gene TRBJ2-3; 11 bases map to TRBD2. The length of the CDR3 is 15 residues. V shed 3 bases, J shed 4 bases, and the junction held 4 bases outside the gene matches. Germline CDR1 reads SGDLS; CDR2 reads YYNGEE. In DNA form, the CDR3 reads TGTGCCAGCAGCGCCCGACTAGCGGGACCAGATACGCAGTATTTT. Protein sequence: CASSARLAGPDTQYF.

The rearrangement joins TRBV6-1 to TRBJ1-2, with D tentatively TRBD1 (6 bases). There are 14 residues in the CDR3. Trimming removed 0 bases from V and 5 bases from J, with 10 bases in between. Germline V CDR1 and CDR2: MNHNS, SASEGT. CDR3 residues: CASSEAARGYGYTF. The CDR3 nucleotides are TGTGCCAGCAGTGAAGCGGCAAGGGGGTATGGCTACACCTTC.

The chain has TRBV28 and TRBJ2-7; D is possibly TRBD1 (5 bases). Germline V gene sequence: CDR1 MDHEN, CDR2 SYDVKM. The CDR3 has 14 residues. Trimming removed 2 bases at V and 2 bases at J, with 10 bases between. The CDR3 reads CASSLLLTAYEQYF. Written as DNA, the CDR3 is TGTGCCAGCAGTTTACTGTTGACAGCCTACGAGCAGTACTTC.

This chain links TRBV2 with TRBJ2-5; 9 nucleotides align to TRBD1. Germline V CDR1 and CDR2: SNHLY, FYNNEI. There are 16 residues in the CDR3. Trimming cost V 2 bases and J 1 base; bases outside gene matches: 5. The CDR3 here is CASSELPTGGQETQYF. The CDR3 DNA is TGTGCCAGCAGTGAACTCCCGACAGGGGGCCAAGAGACCCAGTACTTC.

This clone has a single count. The gene calls are TRBV12-2 and TRBJ2-2; the table names TRBD1, a call not compared with the DNA. TRBV12-2 has pseudogene status. The CDR3 covers 18 residues. CDR3 coding DNA: TGTGCAAGTCGCTTTGGAGGACAGGCAATGCTGAACACCGGGGAGCTGTTTTTT. It specifies CASRFGGQAMLNTGELFF.